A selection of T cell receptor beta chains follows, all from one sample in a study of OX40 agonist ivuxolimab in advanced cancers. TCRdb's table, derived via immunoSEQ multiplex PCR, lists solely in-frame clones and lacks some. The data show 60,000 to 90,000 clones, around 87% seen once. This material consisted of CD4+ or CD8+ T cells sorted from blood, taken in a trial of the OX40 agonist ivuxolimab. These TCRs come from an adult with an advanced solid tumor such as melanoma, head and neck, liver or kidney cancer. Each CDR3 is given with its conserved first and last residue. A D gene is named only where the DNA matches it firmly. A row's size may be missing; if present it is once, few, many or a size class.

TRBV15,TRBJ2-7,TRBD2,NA,CATSKGRGGREQYF,TGTGCCACCAGCAAGGGGCGGGGGGGCCGCGAGCAGTACTTC
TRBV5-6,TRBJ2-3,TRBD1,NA,CASSLGTGATDTQYF,TGTGCCAGCAGCTTAGGGACAGGGGCCACAGATACGCAGTATTTT
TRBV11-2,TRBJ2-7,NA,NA,CASSLDPSIYEQYF,TGTGCCAGCAGCTTAGACCCTAGTATCTACGAGCAGTACTTC
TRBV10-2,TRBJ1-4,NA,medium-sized,CASSLRVEKLFF,TGCGCCAGCAGTCTAAGAGTGGAAAAACTGTTTTTT
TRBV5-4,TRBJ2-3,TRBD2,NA,CASSPSGRRGRSGVTQYF,TGTGCCAGCAGCCCTAGTGGAAGGCGCGGGAGGTCGGGAGTTACGCAGTATTTT
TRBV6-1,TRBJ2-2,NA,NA,CASSEYKPGTGELFF,TGTGCCAGCAGTGAATACAAGCCGGGCACCGGGGAGCTGTTTTTT
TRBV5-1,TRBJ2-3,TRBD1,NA,CASSQGQGANVGTDTQYF,TGCGCCAGCAGCCAGGGACAGGGGGCGAACGTAGGCACAGATACGCAGTATTTT
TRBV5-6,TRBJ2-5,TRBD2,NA,CASSHTSGGPKQETQYF,TGTGCCAGCAGCCATACTAGCGGGGGGCCGAAACAAGAGACCCAGTACTTC
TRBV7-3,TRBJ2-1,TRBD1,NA,CASSLGQRQGEQFF,TGTGCCAGCAGCTTGGGGCAGAGACAGGGTGAGCAGTTCTTC
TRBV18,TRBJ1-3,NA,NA,CASSPDGYTIYF,TGTGCCAGCTCACCGGATGGTTACACCATATATTTT
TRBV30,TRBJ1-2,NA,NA,CAWNSGVPGYTF,TGTGCCTGGAATTCAGGGGTTCCTGGCTACACCTTC
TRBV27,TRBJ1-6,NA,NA,CASSLSTGFSPLHF,TGTGCCAGCAGCTTGAGCACAGGGTTTTCACCCCTCCACTTT
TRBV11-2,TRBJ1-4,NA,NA,CASSLLTGWANEKLFF,TGTGCCAGCAGCCTCCTAACAGGGTGGGCTAATGAAAAACTGTTTTTT
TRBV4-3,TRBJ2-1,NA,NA,CASSLGRAMWNEQFF,TGCGCCAGCAGCCTCGGGAGAGCGATGTGGAATGAGCAGTTCTTC
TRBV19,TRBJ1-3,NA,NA,CASSEGGSGNTIYF,TGTGCCAGTAGTGAGGGTGGCTCTGGAAACACCATATATTTT
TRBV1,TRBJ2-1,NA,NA,CTSRRGPGQQFF,TGCACCAGCAGACGAGGACCGGGACAGCAGTTCTTC
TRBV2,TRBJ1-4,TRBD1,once,CASSDQGVGEKLFF,TGTGCCAGCAGTGACCAGGGGGTAGGAGAAAAACTGTTTTTT